This T cell receptor (beta chain) was retrieved from a study of T cell responses to AZD1222 COVID-19 vaccine. Study-wide results and limits: Spike-specific TCR breadth and depth both grew after two AZD1222 doses. Every sample of the repertoires postdated the peak T cell response.

Concerning this clone: Its antigen is unidentified.

The germline V gene has CDR1 MGHDK and CDR2 SYGVNS. This CDR3 has 13 amino acids. J gave up 13 bases and V 4 bases, and 8 bases lay outside the gene matches. This table comes from immunoSEQ multiplex PCR, and its TCRdb copy is limited to in-frame clones, with some not included. The data show 150,000 to 180,000 clones, around 90% seen once. The chain employs TRBV25-1 and TRBJ2-7, with 12 bases fitting TRBD1. The sequence came from an adult in good health. The specimen comprised peripheral blood, sampled on day 0 of AZD1222 vaccination. CDR3 DNA: TGTGCCAGCAGTGCCCGGGACAGGGGGCCCCCATACTTC. This gives the protein CASSARDRGPPYF.